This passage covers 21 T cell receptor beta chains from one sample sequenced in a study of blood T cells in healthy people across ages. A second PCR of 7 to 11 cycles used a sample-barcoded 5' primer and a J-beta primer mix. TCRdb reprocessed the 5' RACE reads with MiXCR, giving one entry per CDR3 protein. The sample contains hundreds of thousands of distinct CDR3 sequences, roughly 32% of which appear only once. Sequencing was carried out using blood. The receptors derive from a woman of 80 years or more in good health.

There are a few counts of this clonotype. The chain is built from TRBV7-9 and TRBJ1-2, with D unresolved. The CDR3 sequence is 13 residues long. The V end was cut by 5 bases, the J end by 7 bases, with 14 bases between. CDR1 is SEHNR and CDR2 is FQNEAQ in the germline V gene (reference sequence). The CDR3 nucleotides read TGTGCCAGCAGCCCAGGACGCGACGGTGGCTACACCTTC. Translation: CASSPGRDGGYTF.

This CDR3 is CSGTASSYEQYF. As DNA, the CDR3 is TGCAGTGGGACAGCGAGCTCCTACGAGCAGTACTTC. The chain has TRBV20-1 and TRBJ2-7; maybe TRBD1 (6 bases). The V end lost 7 bases, the J end lost 0 bases, and 10 bases lay between the germline ends. Germline V gene sequence: CDR1 DFQATT, CDR2 SNEGSKA (reference sequence). This CDR3 is built from 12 residues.

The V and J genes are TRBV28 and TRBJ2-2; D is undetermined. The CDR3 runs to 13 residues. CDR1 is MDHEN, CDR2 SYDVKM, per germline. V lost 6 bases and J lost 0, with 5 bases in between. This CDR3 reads CASRAPNTGELFF. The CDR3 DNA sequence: TGTGCCAGCAGAGCTCCGAACACCGGGGAGCTGTTTTTT.

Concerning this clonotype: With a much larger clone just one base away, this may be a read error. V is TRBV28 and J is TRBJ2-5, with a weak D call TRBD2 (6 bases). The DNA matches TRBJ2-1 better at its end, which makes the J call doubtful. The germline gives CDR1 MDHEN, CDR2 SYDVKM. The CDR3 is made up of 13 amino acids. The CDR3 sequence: CASSPDYQETQFF. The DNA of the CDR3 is TGTGCCAGCAGTCCGGACTACCAAGAGACCCAGTTCTTC.

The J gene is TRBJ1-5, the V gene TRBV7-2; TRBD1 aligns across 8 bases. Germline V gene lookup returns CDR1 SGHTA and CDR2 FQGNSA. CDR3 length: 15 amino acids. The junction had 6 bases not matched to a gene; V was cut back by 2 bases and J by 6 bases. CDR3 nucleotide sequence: TGTGCCAGCAGCTTACGGACAGGGATGGGTCAGCCCCAGCATTTT. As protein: CASSLRTGMGQPQHF. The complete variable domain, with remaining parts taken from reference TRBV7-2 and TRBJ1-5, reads GAGVSQSPSNKVTEKGKDVELRCDPISGHTALYWYRQSLGQGLEFLIYFQGNSAPDKSGLPSDRFSAERTGGSVSTLTIQRTQQEDSAVYLCASSLRTGMGQPQHFGDGTRLSIL.

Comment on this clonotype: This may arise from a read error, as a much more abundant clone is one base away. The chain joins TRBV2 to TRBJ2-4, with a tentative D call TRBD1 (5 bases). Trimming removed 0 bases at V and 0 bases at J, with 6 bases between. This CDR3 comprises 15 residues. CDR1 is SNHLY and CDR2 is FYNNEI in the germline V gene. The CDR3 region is CASSEAGAAKNIQYF. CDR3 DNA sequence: TGTGCCAGCAGTGAAGCAGGGGCAGCCAAAAACATTCAGTACTTC.

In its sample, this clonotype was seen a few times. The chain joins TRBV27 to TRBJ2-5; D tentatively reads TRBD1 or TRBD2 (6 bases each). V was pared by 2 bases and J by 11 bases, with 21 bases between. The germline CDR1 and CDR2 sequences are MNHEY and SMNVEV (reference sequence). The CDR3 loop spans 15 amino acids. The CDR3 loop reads CASSLTGARADEQYF. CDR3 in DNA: TGTGCCAGCAGTTTAACGGGGGCAAGAGCGGATGAGCAGTACTTC.

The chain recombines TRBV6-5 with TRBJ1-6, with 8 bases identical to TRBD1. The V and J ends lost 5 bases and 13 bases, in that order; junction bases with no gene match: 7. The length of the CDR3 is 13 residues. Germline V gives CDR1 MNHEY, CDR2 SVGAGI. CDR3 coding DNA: TGTGCCAGCAGTCGACAGGGGCCGCAGCCCCTCCACTTT. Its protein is CASSRQGPQPLHF.

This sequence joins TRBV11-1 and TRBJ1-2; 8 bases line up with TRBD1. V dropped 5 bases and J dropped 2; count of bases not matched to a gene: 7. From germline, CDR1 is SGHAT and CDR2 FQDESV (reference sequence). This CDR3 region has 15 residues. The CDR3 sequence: CASSRGTGWNYGYTF. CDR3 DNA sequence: TGTGCCAGCAGCCGGGGGACAGGTTGGAACTATGGCTACACCTTC.

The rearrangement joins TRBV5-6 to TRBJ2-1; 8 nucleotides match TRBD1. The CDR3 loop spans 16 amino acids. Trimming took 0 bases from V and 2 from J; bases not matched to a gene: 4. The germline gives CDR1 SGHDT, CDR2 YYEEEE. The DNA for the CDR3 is TGTGCCAGCAGCTTGGCGGACAGGGCGACCTACAATGAGCAGTTCTTC. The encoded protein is CASSLADRATYNEQFF.

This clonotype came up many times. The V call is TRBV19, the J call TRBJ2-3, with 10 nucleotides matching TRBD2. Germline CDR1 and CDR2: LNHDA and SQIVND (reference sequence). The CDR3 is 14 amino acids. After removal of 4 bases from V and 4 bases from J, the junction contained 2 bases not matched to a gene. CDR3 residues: CASSTAGGPDTQYF. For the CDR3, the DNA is TGTGCCAGTAGTACAGCGGGGGGGCCAGATACGCAGTATTTT. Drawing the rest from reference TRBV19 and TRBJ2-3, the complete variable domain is DGGITQSPKYLFRKEGQNVTLSCEQNLNHDAMYWYRQDPGQGLRLIYYSQIVNDFQKGDIAEGYSVSREKKESFPLTVTSAQKNPTAFYLCASSTAGGPDTQYFGPGTRLTVL.

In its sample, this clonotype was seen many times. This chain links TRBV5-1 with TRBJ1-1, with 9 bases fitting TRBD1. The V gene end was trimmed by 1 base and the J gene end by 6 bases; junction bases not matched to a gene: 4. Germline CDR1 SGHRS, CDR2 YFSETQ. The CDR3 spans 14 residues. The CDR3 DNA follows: TGCGCCAGCAGCTTGTTACAGGGGGCACCTGAAGCTTTCTTT. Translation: CASSLLQGAPEAFF.

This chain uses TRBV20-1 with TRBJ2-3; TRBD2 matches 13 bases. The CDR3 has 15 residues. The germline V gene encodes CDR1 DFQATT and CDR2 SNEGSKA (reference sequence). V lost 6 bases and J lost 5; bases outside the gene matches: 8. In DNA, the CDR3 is TGCAGTGCGACCGGACTAGCGGGAGTTATAGATACGCAGTATTTT. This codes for CSATGLAGVIDTQYF.

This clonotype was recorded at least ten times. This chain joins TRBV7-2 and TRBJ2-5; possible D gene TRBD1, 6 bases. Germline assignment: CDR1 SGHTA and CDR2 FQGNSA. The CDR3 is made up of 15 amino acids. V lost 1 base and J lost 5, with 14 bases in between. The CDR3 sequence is CASSLVGAGEETQYF. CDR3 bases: TGTGCCAGCAGCTTAGTGGGGGCCGGAGAGGAGACCCAGTACTTC.

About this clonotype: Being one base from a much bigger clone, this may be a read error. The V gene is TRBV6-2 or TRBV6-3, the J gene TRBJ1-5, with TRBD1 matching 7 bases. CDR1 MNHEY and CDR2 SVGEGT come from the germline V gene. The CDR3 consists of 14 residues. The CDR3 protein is CVSRGAVSGQPQHF. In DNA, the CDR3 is TGTGTCAGCAGGGGGGCCGTTTCGGGTCAGCCCCAGCATTTT.

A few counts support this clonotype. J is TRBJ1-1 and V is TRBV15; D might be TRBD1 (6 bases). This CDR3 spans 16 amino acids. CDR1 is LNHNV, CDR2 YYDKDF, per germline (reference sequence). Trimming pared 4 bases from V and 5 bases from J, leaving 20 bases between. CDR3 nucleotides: TGTGCCACCAGCAACGGGAGGTTACAGGGTCGGACTGAAGCTTTCTTT. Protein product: CATSNGRLQGRTEAFF.

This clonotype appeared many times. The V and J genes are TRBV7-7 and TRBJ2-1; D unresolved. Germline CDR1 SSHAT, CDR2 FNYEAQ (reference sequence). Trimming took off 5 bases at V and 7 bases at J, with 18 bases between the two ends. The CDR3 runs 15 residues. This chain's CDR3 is CASSHAPTGLNEQFF. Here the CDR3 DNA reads TGTGCCAGCAGCCACGCTCCAACGGGTTTGAATGAGCAGTTCTTC.

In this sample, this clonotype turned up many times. Here the CDR3 DNA reads TGTGCCAGCCGGGGGGCGCGTCTGGATAATTCACCCCTCCACTTT. As protein: CASRGARLDNSPLHF. The chain combines TRBV6-5 with TRBJ1-6; TRBD1 might be the D (6 bases). The germline V gene has CDR1 MNHEY and CDR2 SVGAGI. The germline V and J ends were trimmed by 8 bases and 5 bases, with 16 bases remaining between them. The CDR3 sequence is 15 residues long.

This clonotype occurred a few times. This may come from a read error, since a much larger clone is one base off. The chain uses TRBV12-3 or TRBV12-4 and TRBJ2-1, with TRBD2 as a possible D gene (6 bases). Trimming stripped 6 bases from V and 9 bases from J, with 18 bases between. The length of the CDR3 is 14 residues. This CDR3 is CASSRGAGFGEQFF. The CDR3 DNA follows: TGTGCCAGCAGCCGTGGCGCGGGGTTCGGTGAGCAGTTCTTC.

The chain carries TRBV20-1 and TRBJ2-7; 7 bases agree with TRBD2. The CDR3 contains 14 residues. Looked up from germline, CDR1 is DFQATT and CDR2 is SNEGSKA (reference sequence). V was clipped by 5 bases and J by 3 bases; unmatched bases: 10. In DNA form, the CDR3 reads TGCAGTGCTGGAAGAAGCGGGGCGGGCTACGAGCAGTACTTC. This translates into CSAGRSGAGYEQYF.

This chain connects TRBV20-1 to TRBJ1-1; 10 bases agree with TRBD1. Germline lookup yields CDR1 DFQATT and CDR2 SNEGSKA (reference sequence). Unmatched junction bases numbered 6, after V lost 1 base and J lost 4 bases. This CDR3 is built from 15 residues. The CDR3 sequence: CSARGLGQGITEAFF. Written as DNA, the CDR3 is TGCAGTGCTAGAGGCTTGGGACAGGGGATCACTGAAGCTTTCTTT.